The 27 T cell receptor beta chains reported below all come from one sample, sequenced in a study of Ad26.COV2.S vaccination and SARS-CoV-2 variants (dated by TCRdb to the early 2020s). Library construction relied on the immunoSEQ multiplex PCR assay. TCRdb stores this immuneACCESS table with in-frame sequences only. Part of the clones is absent; in the studies checked, under half of the shortfall reflects unresolved V genes, and no reason is known for the rest. In all, the sample holds about 350,000 clones, and around 89% of those were seen once. The ten largest clones add up to approximately 5% of the sample. The treatment or condition tag for this specimen amounts to: some 20 received Ad26.COV2.S at low or high dose, single or two shots; 5 received placebo; per-sample allocation not given. Repertoires of vaccine and placebo recipients were sequenced from samples taken on day 63 after the first injection.

The input for sequencing was peripheral blood, taken in a trial of Ad26.COV2.S vaccine versus placebo. Receptors originate from a person between 18 and 60 years old who received the Ad26.COV2.S COVID-19 vaccine or a placebo.

The chain links TRBV4-3 to TRBJ2-5; no reliable D call. This CDR3 comprises 15 residues. Germline CDR1 and CDR2: LGHNA and YSLEER. The germline V and J ends were trimmed by 0 bases and 1 base, with 9 bases remaining between them. CDR3 DNA: TGCGCCAGCAGCCAAGAGGGTACAGTCCAAGAGACCCAGTACTTC. Amino acids: CASSQEGTVQETQYF.

The rearrangement joins TRBV7-2 to TRBJ2-7, with D possibly being TRBD1 or TRBD2 (6 bases each). Germline values: CDR1 SGHTA, CDR2 FQGNSA. V was shortened by 5 bases and J by 4 bases, with 18 bases between the two germline ends. The CDR3 sequence is 15 residues long. CDR3 coding DNA: TGTGCCAGCAGCAAGGACGGAGGGGGGTCATACGAGCAGTACTTC. The encoded protein is CASSKDGGGSYEQYF.

This clone occurred once. The chain is built from TRBV5-1 and TRBJ2-1, with TRBD2 identical over 9 bases. Germline CDR1 SGHRS, CDR2 YFSETQ. This CDR3 comprises 15 residues. V was pared by 4 bases and J by 5 bases, with 7 bases of the junction left unmatched. CDR3 sequence reads: CASSPGLAGNNEQFF. As DNA, the CDR3 is TGCGCCAGCAGCCCGGGACTAGCAGGAAACAATGAGCAGTTCTTC.

This clone was picked up a small number of times. V and J are TRBV7-9 and TRBJ1-2, with a possible D match to TRBD1 (6 bases). Between the trimmed V and J ends, which lost 5 bases and 5 bases, there was a span of 15 bases. Germline V gene data show CDR1 as SEHNR and CDR2 as FQNEAQ (reference sequence). The CDR3 contains 14 residues. CDR3 sequence: CASSEPTGLYGYTF. In nucleotides, the CDR3 is TGTGCCAGCAGCGAGCCCACAGGGTTGTATGGCTACACCTTC.

The CDR3 DNA is TGTGCCAGCAGCTTAAGGACTAGCCGAGGGGCAGATACGCAGTATTTT. Protein product: CASSLRTSRGADTQYF. V and J are TRBV7-9 and TRBJ2-3; 8 nucleotides align to TRBD2. Per germline, CDR1 SEHNR and CDR2 FQNEAQ (reference sequence). The CDR3 sequence is 16 residues long. Trimming took 2 bases from V and 4 from J; bases not matched to a gene: 8. Complete variable domain (other parts from reference TRBV7-9 and TRBJ2-3): DTGVSQNPRHKITKRGQNVTFRCDPISEHNRLYWYRQTLGQGPEFLTYFQNEAQLEKSRLLSDRFSAERPKGSFSTLEIQRTEQGDSAMYLCASSLRTSRGADTQYFGPGTRLTVL.

This chain connects TRBV5-1 to TRBJ1-1, with a tentative D call TRBD1 (6 bases). The CDR3 runs to 15 residues. CDR1 SGHRS and CDR2 YFSETQ come from the germline V gene. V lost 0 bases, J lost 4 bases, and 13 bases lay in between. The CDR3 spells CASSLVGGASTEAFF. The CDR3 DNA follows: TGCGCCAGCAGCTTGGTTGGGGGGGCGAGCACTGAAGCTTTCTTT.

This clone has just a few counts. CDR3 sequence reads: CASSSRSLAGGPYEQYF. CDR3 nucleotide sequence: TGTGCCAGCAGCTCAAGATCCTTAGCGGGAGGGCCCTACGAGCAGTACTTC. The chain is built from TRBV5-4 and TRBJ2-7, with 11 bases fitting TRBD2. V shed 3 bases and J 2 bases; nucleotides not matched to a gene: 10. CDR1 and CDR2 (germline): SGHNT, YYREEE (reference sequence). This CDR3 comprises 17 residues.

The chain joins TRBV9 to TRBJ2-7; 8 nucleotides agree with TRBD2. The CDR3 contains 18 residues. The germline V gene has CDR1 SGDLS and CDR2 YYNGEE. V shed 3 bases, J shed 4 bases, and the junction held 18 bases outside the gene matches. This chain's CDR3 is CASSAERRSLAGGYEQYF. The CDR3 DNA reads as TGTGCCAGCAGCGCGGAAAGGCGGTCGCTAGCGGGTGGGTACGAGCAGTACTTC.

The chain is built from TRBV18 and TRBJ1-1, with 7 bases lining up with TRBD1. J lost 4 bases, V lost 1 base, and 6 bases had no gene match. The CDR3 spans 15 residues. The germline V gene has CDR1 KGHSH and CDR2 LQKENI. CDR3 sequence reads: CASSPRQGGGTEAFF. The CDR3 nucleotides read TGTGCCAGCTCACCACGACAGGGTGGGGGCACTGAAGCTTTCTTT.

The V call is TRBV10-3, the J call TRBJ2-1; 10 bases match TRBD1. The CDR3 loop spans 14 amino acids. With 4 bases clipped from V and 5 bases from J, the junction kept 2 bases outside the gene matches. Germline assignment: CDR1 ENHRY and CDR2 SYGVKD. CDR3 DNA: TGTGCCATCAGTGGGACAGGGGGGAACAATGAGCAGTTCTTC. The encoded protein is CAISGTGGNNEQFF.

This chain connects TRBV3-1 (or the pseudogene TRBV3-2) to TRBJ2-3, with D possibly TRBD2 on 6 matching bases. The V end lost 0 bases, the J end lost 4 bases, and 14 bases lay between the germline ends. The CDR3 runs to 16 residues. Germline loops: CDR1 LGHDT, CDR2 YNNKEL (reference sequence). DNA for the CDR3: TGTGCCAGCAGCCAAGATAGGGGCAGGGAGGCAGATACGCAGTATTTT. It translates to CASSQDRGREADTQYF.

V gene TRBV7-9 combines with J gene TRBJ2-7; D not certain. The germline V gene has CDR1 SEHNR and CDR2 FQNEAQ (reference sequence). Between the trimmed V and J ends, which lost 5 bases and 4 bases, there was a span of 18 bases. CDR3 size: 15 residues. The chain's CDR3 is CASSPHENNVYEQYF. The CDR3 DNA sequence: TGTGCCAGCAGCCCACATGAGAACAATGTATACGAGCAGTACTTC. The full variable domain, with the rest looked up from reference TRBV7-9 and TRBJ2-7, is DTGVSQNPRHKITKRGQNVTFRCDPISEHNRLYWYRQTLGQGPEFLTYFQNEAQLEKSRLLSDRFSAERPKGSFSTLEIQRTEQGDSAMYLCASSPHENNVYEQYFGPGTRLTVT.

The chain links TRBV5-5 to TRBJ1-1; D call uncertain. The V gene lost 4 bases and the J gene lost 3 bases, with 10 bases spanning the gap. CDR3 length equals 13 residues. Per the germline V gene, CDR1 is SGHKS and CDR2 is YYEKEE (reference sequence). DNA of the CDR3: TGTGCCAGCAGCCCGACTCCCCACACTGAAGCTTTCTTT. Protein: CASSPTPHTEAFF.

The rearrangement joins TRBV5-6 to TRBJ2-3, with D maybe TRBD1 (5 bases). Germline CDR1 reads SGHDT; CDR2 reads YYEEEE. The CDR3 contains 16 residues. Trimming took 0 bases from V and 0 from J, leaving 11 bases between them. CDR3 nucleotide sequence: TGTGCCAGCAGCTTGGTGGGCAGGGTAAGCACAGATACGCAGTATTTT. The encoded protein is CASSLVGRVSTDTQYF.

The chain uses TRBV5-8 and TRBJ2-2; D remains ambiguous. The V gene lost 4 bases and the J gene lost 0 bases, with 13 bases spanning the gap. The CDR3 consists of 16 residues. In germline, CDR1 is SGHTS, CDR2 YDEGEE. CDR3 DNA sequence: TGTGCCAGCAGCCAAGGACGACCCACGAACACCGGGGAGCTGTTTTTT. It specifies CASSQGRPTNTGELFF.

The rearrangement uses TRBV5-6 and TRBJ2-7; 9 bases fit TRBD1. CDR3 length: 14 residues. Germline lookup yields CDR1 SGHDT and CDR2 YYEEEE. The trim removed 4 bases at V and 2 bases at J, leaving 4 bases unmatched. The CDR3 bases are TGTGCCAGCAGCAGGGGACAGGGCGCCTACGAGCAGTACTTC. This codes for CASSRGQGAYEQYF.

The chain recombines TRBV6-5 with TRBJ1-2; 7 nucleotides match TRBD1. Losses at the gene ends were 2 bases for V and 1 base for J; bases not matched to a gene: 7. CDR1 MNHEY and CDR2 SVGAGI come from the germline V gene. The CDR3 runs to 16 residues. CDR3 bases: TGTGCCAGCAGTTACCTCTCCAGGGGGGATAACTATGGCTACACCTTC. The encoded protein is CASSYLSRGDNYGYTF.

In nucleotides, the CDR3 is TGTGCCAGCTCACCGGCAGAGGGAAATTCACCCCTCCACTTT. Protein: CASSPAEGNSPLHF. The chain uses TRBV18 and TRBJ1-6; D unresolved. This CDR3 is built from 14 residues. V shed 3 bases and J shed 7 bases, with 10 bases lying between them. Germline V CDR1 and CDR2: KGHSH, LQKENI.

The chain carries TRBV28 and TRBJ1-5, with TRBD1 as a possible D gene (5 bases). The germline V and J ends were trimmed by 8 bases and 9 bases, with 23 bases remaining between them. Germline V gives CDR1 MDHEN, CDR2 SYDVKM. CDR3 length equals 15 residues. CDR3: CASLTAGRDLRPQHF. The DNA of the CDR3 is TGTGCCAGCCTAACCGCAGGGAGGGACTTGCGGCCCCAGCATTTT.

This clone was seen just once. The genes are TRBV19 and TRBJ1-1; D unresolved. The CDR3 runs 11 residues. Germline V gene sequence: CDR1 LNHDA, CDR2 SQIVND (reference sequence). Between the trimmed V and J ends, which lost 6 bases and 8 bases, there was a span of 10 bases. The DNA of the CDR3 is TGTGCCAGTAGGTTTTCTAGAGAAGCTTTCTTT. It specifies CASRFSREAFF.

This chain uses TRBV4-1 with TRBJ1-5; D unclear. V dropped 0 bases and J dropped 5 bases, with 11 bases sitting between them. Germline V gene data show CDR1 as MGHRA and CDR2 as YSYEKL. This CDR3 contains 15 residues. The CDR3 protein is CASSQDRPGDQPQHF. The CDR3, as DNA: TGCGCCAGCAGCCAAGATCGGCCAGGCGATCAGCCCCAGCATTTT.

The V and J genes are TRBV29-1 and TRBJ1-1; 7 nucleotides align to TRBD1. Germline-derived CDR1 and CDR2 are SQVTM and ANQGSEA. With 4 bases clipped from V and 8 bases from J, the junction kept 10 bases outside the gene matches. The CDR3 is 13 residues long. CDR3 amino acids: CSVGPGGQLEAFF. The CDR3 DNA sequence: TGCAGCGTTGGTCCTGGGGGACAGTTGGAAGCTTTCTTT.

The chain combines TRBV3-1 (or the pseudogene TRBV3-2) with TRBJ2-7, with D unresolved. Germline values: CDR1 LGHDT, CDR2 YNNKEL (reference sequence). CDR3 length: 14 residues. Deletions cut 0 bases from V and 2 bases from J, with 8 bases between. The DNA of the CDR3 is TGTGCCAGCAGCCAAGATACGGCCGCCTACGAGCAGTACTTC. Protein sequence: CASSQDTAAYEQYF.

V gene TRBV28 combines with J gene TRBJ2-7, with D unresolved. Between the trimmed V and J ends, which lost 4 bases and 1 base, there was a span of 11 bases. This CDR3 is 14 amino acids long. The germline V gene has CDR1 MDHEN and CDR2 SYDVKM. The CDR3 sequence is CASSSPTQSYEQYF. The CDR3 DNA follows: TGTGCCAGCAGTTCGCCCACCCAATCCTACGAGCAGTACTTC.

The chain links TRBV25-1 to TRBJ2-5; 14 positions agree with TRBD2. Trimming cost V 2 bases and J 5 bases; bases outside gene matches: 4. CDR1 MGHDK and CDR2 SYGVNS come from the germline V gene. The CDR3 is made up of 16 amino acids. The CDR3 reads CASSEGTSGSYETQYF. DNA for the CDR3: TGTGCCAGCAGTGAAGGGACTAGCGGGAGTTACGAGACCCAGTACTTC.

The rearrangement uses TRBV14 and TRBJ2-2; D might be TRBD2 (5 bases). The V end lost 4 bases, the J end lost 7 bases, and 25 bases lay between the germline ends. In germline, CDR1 is SGHDN, CDR2 FVKESK. This CDR3 is 18 amino acids long. CDR3 residues: CASSLRQPLYEGNGELFF. Here the CDR3 DNA reads TGTGCCAGCAGCCTGCGGCAGCCCCTTTACGAGGGTAACGGGGAGCTGTTTTTT.

This chain connects TRBV9 to TRBJ1-1; no firm D call. This CDR3 has 13 amino acids. V lost 1 base and J lost 4, with 8 bases in between. CDR1 and CDR2 from the germline V gene are SGDLS and YYNGEE. CDR3 sequence (DNA): TGTGCCAGCAGCGTAATGGTTAGCACTGAAGCTTTCTTT. Protein product: CASSVMVSTEAFF.